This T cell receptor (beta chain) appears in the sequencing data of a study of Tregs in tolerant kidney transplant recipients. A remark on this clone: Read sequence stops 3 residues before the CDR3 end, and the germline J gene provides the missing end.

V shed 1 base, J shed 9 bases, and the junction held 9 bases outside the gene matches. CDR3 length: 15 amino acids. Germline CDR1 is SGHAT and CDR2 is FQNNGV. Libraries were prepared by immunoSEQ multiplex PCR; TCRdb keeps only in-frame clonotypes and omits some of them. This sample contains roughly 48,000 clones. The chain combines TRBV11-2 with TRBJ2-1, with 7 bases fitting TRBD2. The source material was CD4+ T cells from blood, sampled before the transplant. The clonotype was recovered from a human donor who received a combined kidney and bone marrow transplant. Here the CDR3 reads CASSLVSSREGEQFF. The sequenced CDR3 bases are TGTGCCAGCAGCTTAGTTAGCTCCAGGGAGGGTGAG.